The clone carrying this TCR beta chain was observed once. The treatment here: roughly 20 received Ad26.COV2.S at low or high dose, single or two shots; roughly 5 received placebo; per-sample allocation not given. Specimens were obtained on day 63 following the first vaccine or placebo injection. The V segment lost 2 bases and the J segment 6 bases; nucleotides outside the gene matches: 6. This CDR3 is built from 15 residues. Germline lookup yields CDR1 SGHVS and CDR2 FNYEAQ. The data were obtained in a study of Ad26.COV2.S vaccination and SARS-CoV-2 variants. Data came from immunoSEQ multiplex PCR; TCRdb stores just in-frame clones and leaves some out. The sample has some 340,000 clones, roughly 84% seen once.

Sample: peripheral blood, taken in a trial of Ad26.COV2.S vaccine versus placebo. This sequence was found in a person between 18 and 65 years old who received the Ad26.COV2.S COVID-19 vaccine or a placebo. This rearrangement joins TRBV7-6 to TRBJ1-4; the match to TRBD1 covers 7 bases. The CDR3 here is CASSLPGQQHEKLFF. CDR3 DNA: TGTGCCAGCAGCTTACCGGGACAGCAGCATGAAAAACTGTTTTTT.